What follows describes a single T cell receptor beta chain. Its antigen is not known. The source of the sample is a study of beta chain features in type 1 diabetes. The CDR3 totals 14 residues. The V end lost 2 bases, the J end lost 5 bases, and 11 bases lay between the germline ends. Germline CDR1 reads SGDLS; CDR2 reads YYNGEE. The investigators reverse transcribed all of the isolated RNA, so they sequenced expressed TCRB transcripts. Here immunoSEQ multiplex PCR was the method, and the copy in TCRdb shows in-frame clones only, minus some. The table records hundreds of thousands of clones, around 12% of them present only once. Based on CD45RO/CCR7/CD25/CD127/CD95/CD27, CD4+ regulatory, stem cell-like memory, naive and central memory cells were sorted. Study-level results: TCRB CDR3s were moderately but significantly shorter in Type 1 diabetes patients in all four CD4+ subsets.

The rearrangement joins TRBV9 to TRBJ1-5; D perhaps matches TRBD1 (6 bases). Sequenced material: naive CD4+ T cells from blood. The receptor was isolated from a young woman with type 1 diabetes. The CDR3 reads CASSVTGFDQPQHF. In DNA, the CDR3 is TGTGCCAGCAGCGTTACAGGGTTCGATCAGCCCCAGCATTTT. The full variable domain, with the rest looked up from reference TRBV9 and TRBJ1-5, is DSGVTQTPKHLITATGQRVTLRCSPRSGDLSVYWYQQSLDQGLQFLIQYYNGEERAKGNILERFSAQQFPDLHSELNLSSLELGDSALYFCASSVTGFDQPQHFGDGTRLSIL.